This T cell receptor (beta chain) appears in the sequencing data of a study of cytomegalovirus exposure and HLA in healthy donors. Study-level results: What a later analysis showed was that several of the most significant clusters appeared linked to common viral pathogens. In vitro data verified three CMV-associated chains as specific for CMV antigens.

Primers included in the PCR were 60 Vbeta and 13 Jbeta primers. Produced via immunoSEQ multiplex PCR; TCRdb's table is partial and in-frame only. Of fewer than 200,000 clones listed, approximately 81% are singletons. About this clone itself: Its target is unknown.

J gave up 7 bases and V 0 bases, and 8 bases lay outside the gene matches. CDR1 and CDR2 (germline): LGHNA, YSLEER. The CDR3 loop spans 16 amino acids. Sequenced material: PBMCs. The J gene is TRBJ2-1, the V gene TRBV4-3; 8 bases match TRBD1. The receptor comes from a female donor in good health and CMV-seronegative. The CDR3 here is CASSQDRDRRINEQFF. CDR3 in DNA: TGCGCCAGCAGCCAAGATAGGGACAGGAGGATAAATGAGCAGTTCTTC.